This T cell receptor beta chain is drawn from a study of T cell repertoires in cytomegalovirus infection. As for the study in general: Recently identified HLA-C-restricted CMV epitopes were used, and well-studied HLA-B-restricted CMV epitopes were used as well. From public TCR beta signatures came an indication of both CMV infection and matching HLA type. Notes on the study in general: Identification of carriers of CMV plus the relevant HLA was achieved through cumulative public TCR beta family frequency. Ex vivo, HLA-C-restricted CMV-specific TCR beta clonotypes prevailed over the rest of the response.

Each CDR3 protein gets one entry after TCRdb re-called the reads with MiXCR. Among about 700,000 distinct CDR3 sequences listed, around 32% were seen once. The CDR3 length is 13 residues. Trimming at V came to 7 bases and at J to 3 bases, leaving 4 bases not matched to a gene. Germline V gene sequence: CDR1 SGHVS, CDR2 FQNEAQ. This clonotype was found a few times. Its target is not known. The receptor's source is a human donor in good health (CMV status not recorded). Some clones in this sample may be carry-over from other donors' samples. Sequences were derived from cultured PBMCs, sampled from culture after CMV antigen stimulation. The gene calls are TRBV7-8 and TRBJ2-7, with 9 bases lining up with TRBD2. In DNA, the CDR3 is TGTGCCAGCAAGCTAGCGGGGCTCTACGAGCAGTACTTC. Amino acids: CASKLAGLYEQYF.